This entry lists 7 T cell receptor beta chains sequenced from one sample in a study of T cell clones after liver transplantation. Clones were read by immunoSEQ multiplex PCR, and TCRdb kept only the in-frame ones, dropping some. This sample has about 47,000 clones, with less than 90% found just once. The material sequenced was CD8+ T cells from blood, taken 12 months after liver transplant. Receptor source: a human patient who received a liver transplant. Some T cells may have originated in the graft donor.

The CDR3 spells CASSLPLGRQYEQYF. CDR3 DNA sequence: TGTGCCAGCAGTTTGCCCCTCGGCAGGCAGTACGAGCAGTACTTC. The V call is TRBV28, the J call TRBJ2-7, with no clear D. Trimming pared 3 bases from V and 4 bases from J, leaving 16 bases between. Per germline, CDR1 MDHEN and CDR2 SYDVKM. This CDR3 has 15 residues.

The chain couples TRBV29-1 to TRBJ2-7; 9 positions agree with TRBD1. The germline V gene has CDR1 SQVTM and CDR2 ANQGSEA. V dropped 0 bases and J dropped 6; count of bases not matched to a gene: 9. The CDR3 contains 15 residues. DNA for the CDR3: TGCAGCGTTGAAGATTCGGGACAGGGATCATCCGAGCAGTACTTC. Encoded protein: CSVEDSGQGSSEQYF.

The chain's CDR3 is CASSWTSGKVEWYF. In nucleotides, the CDR3 is TGTGCCAGCAGCTGGACTAGCGGGAAAGTCGAGTGGTACTTC. The chain joins TRBV7-9 to TRBJ2-7; 12 bases are shared with TRBD2. The CDR3 loop spans 14 amino acids. With 4 bases clipped from V and 12 bases from J, the junction kept 10 bases outside the gene matches. Germline CDR1 and CDR2: SEHNR and FQNEAQ (reference sequence).

The CDR3: CASHTNGRRADTQYF. The DNA of the CDR3 is TGCGCCAGCCATACTAACGGGAGGAGGGCAGATACGCAGTATTTT. V is TRBV5-1 and J is TRBJ2-3; 7 bases align to TRBD2. From germline, CDR1 is SGHRS and CDR2 YFSETQ. V shed 7 bases and J 4 bases; nucleotides not matched to a gene: 12. The CDR3 consists of 15 residues.

The chain has TRBV6-1 and TRBJ1-1; D ambiguous. This CDR3 is built from 10 residues. The V gene's germline CDR1 is MNHNS and CDR2 SASEGT. CDR3 sequence reads: CALMGSEAFF. CDR3 sequence (DNA): TGTGCTCTCATGGGAAGTGAAGCTTTCTTT.

The chain is built from TRBV7-8 and TRBJ2-2; no clear D gene. V was pared by 3 bases and J by 4 bases, with 12 bases between. This CDR3 is built from 15 residues. Germline V CDR1 and CDR2: SGHVS, FQNEAQ. CDR3 protein: CASSFLARSTGELFF. The CDR3 region has the DNA TGTGCCAGCAGCTTTTTGGCCAGGAGCACCGGGGAGCTGTTTTTT.

The V call is TRBV30, the J call TRBJ2-7; 9 nucleotides match TRBD1. Losses at the gene ends were 1 base for V and 3 bases for J; bases not matched to a gene: 4. The CDR3 is 14 residues long. In germline, CDR1 is GTSNPN, CDR2 SVGIG (reference sequence). Here the CDR3 reads CAWSAGTGRYEQYF. The CDR3 coding sequence is TGTGCCTGGAGTGCCGGGACAGGGCGCTACGAGCAGTACTTC.